This paragraph covers one T cell receptor (beta chain) sequence. Its specificity is not known. The CDR3 is 12 amino acids. CDR1 and CDR2 (germline): SNHLY, FYNNEI. The V end was cut by 7 bases, the J end by 1 base, with 5 bases between. This specimen comes from a study of immune cell composition in non-small cell lung cancer. The protocol was immunoSEQ multiplex PCR, while the TCRdb copy is restricted to in-frame clones and leaves out a portion. The table lists around 3,000 clones, 70% to 80% of them singletons. The study, taken as a whole, reports: Shared sequences between tumour-reactive and dominant in vivo clones were not proven. Adenocarcinomas with higher top tumour-associated clone frequency had more reactive TILs.

Template was genomic DNA from frozen, unsorted single-cell suspensions. This TCR was sampled from a human donor with non-small cell lung cancer. Sequenced input: lung tumor tissue. The chain joins TRBV2 to TRBJ1-5, with unresolved D. CDR3 residues: CASTQSNQPQHF. The CDR3, as DNA: TGTGCCAGCACTCAGAGCAATCAGCCCCAGCATTTT.